This passage covers 15 T cell receptor beta chains from one sample sequenced in a study of cytomegalovirus exposure and HLA in healthy donors. The primer mix had 60 Vbeta and 13 Jbeta primers. Using immunoSEQ multiplex PCR, the repertoire was profiled, and TCRdb retains in-frame clones only, with some absent. The repertoire has about 140,000 clones, around 65% of them found once; the top ten carry 6.5%. Sequenced material: PBMCs. Receptors originate from a woman aged 55-69 years in good health and CMV-seronegative.

The chain uses TRBV6-6 and TRBJ2-1; tentative D call: TRBD1 (5 bases). The CDR3 is 16 amino acids. V dropped 0 bases and J dropped 2 bases, with 11 bases sitting between them. Germline CDR1 is MNHNY and CDR2 is SVGAGI (reference sequence). The CDR3 DNA reads TGTGCCAGCAGTTACTCTATGGGGCCCACCTACAATGAGCAGTTCTTC. Its protein is CASSYSMGPTYNEQFF.

The chain carries TRBV7-2 and TRBJ2-1; 8 positions agree with TRBD1. Germline V gene sequence: CDR1 SGHTA, CDR2 FQGNSA. V gave up 5 bases and J gave up 2 bases; unmatched junction bases: 2. This CDR3 contains 14 residues. CDR3 sequence reads: CASSPDRAYNEQFF. The CDR3 coding sequence is TGTGCCAGCAGCCCGGACAGGGCCTACAATGAGCAGTTCTTC.

J is TRBJ1-1 and V is TRBV28; a possible D gene is TRBD1 (5 bases). There are 12 residues in the CDR3. Looked up from germline, CDR1 is MDHEN and CDR2 is SYDVKM. Deletions cut 10 bases from V and 4 bases from J, with 13 bases between. The CDR3 DNA follows: TGTGCCACCCAGGTGGGGGGCACTGAAGCTTTCTTT. This translates into CATQVGGTEAFF. The whole variable domain, filled in from reference TRBV28 and TRBJ1-1, reads DVKVTQSSRYLVKRTGEKVFLECVQDMDHENMFWYRQDPGLGLRLIYFSYDVKMKEKGDIPEGYSVSREKKERFSLILESASTNQTSMYLCATQVGGTEAFFGQGTRLTVV.

The J gene is TRBJ2-5, the V gene TRBV7-2; 13 nucleotides align to TRBD2. The V gene end was trimmed by 8 bases and the J gene end by 5 bases; junction bases not matched to a gene: 8. The CDR3 is 15 amino acids. CDR1 and CDR2 (germline): SGHTA, FQGNSA. CDR3 region: CASETSGGAWETQYF. DNA of the CDR3: TGTGCCAGCGAAACTAGCGGGGGGGCGTGGGAGACCCAGTACTTC.

The chain links TRBV9 to TRBJ1-1; D might be TRBD1 (6 bases). The CDR3 consists of 13 residues. The germline V gene encodes CDR1 SGDLS and CDR2 YYNGEE. V dropped 4 bases and J dropped 7 bases, with 14 bases sitting between them. This chain's CDR3 is CASSIATGGEAFF. The CDR3 DNA reads as TGTGCCAGCAGCATCGCGACAGGCGGTGAAGCTTTCTTT.

This clone was recorded a few times. One end of the junction varies from germline; a read error may be responsible. The J gene is TRBJ1-2, the V gene TRBV7-9, with D unclear. The CDR3 is made up of 12 amino acids. Germline values: CDR1 SEHNR, CDR2 FQNEAQ (reference sequence). The CDR3 DNA is TGTTCCAGCACCACCTATAACTATGGCTACACCTTC. It translates to CSSTTYNYGYTF.

This clone was counted a few times. CDR3 DNA sequence: TGCGCCAGCATGGCCGGGGGCTCCTACAATGAGCAGTTCTTC. Protein product: CASMAGGSYNEQFF. The rearrangement uses TRBV5-1 and TRBJ2-1; possible D gene TRBD2, 6 bases. This CDR3 has 14 amino acids. Trimming removed 6 bases from V and 0 bases from J, with 10 bases in between. Germline V gene sequence: CDR1 SGHRS, CDR2 YFSETQ.

The chain has TRBV18 and TRBJ2-5; possible D gene TRBD2, 6 bases. CDR1 is KGHSH and CDR2 is LQKENI in the germline V gene. Trimming took 2 bases from V and 4 from J, leaving 14 bases between them. The CDR3 spans 15 residues. CDR3 region: CASSPAAGLGETQYF. The CDR3 DNA is TGTGCCAGCTCACCAGCCGCGGGGTTGGGAGAGACCCAGTACTTC.

The V gene is TRBV7-2, the J gene TRBJ2-3; D is perhaps TRBD1 (6 bases). Looked up from germline, CDR1 is SGHTA and CDR2 is FQGNSA. This CDR3 contains 15 residues. V dropped 5 bases and J dropped 6 bases, with 18 bases sitting between them. CDR3 nucleotide sequence: TGTGCCAGCAGCCCCCCGGGCAGGGGCGGGGATACGCAGTATTTT. It yields the protein CASSPPGRGGDTQYF.

The chain is built from TRBV5-1 and TRBJ1-1, with 7 bases matching TRBD1. The CDR3 is 18 amino acids. The J segment lost 0 bases and the V segment lost 4 bases, leaving 15 bases of the junction unmatched. Germline CDR1 reads SGHRS; CDR2 reads YFSETQ. The CDR3 DNA sequence: TGCGCCAGCAGCCGCCAAAGGGCCTTACAGGGGATGAACACTGAAGCTTTCTTT. This sequence encodes CASSRQRALQGMNTEAFF.

This clone was recorded once. The chain recombines TRBV9 with TRBJ2-7, with D possibly matching TRBD1 (5 bases). Trimming removed 0 bases at V and 4 bases at J, with 14 bases between. The CDR3 runs 15 residues. CDR1 SGDLS and CDR2 YYNGEE come from the germline V gene. CDR3 sequence (DNA): TGTGCCAGCAGCGTAGCTATAGGGGTCCCTTACGAGCAGTACTTC. Its translation is CASSVAIGVPYEQYF. Full variable domain (missing parts from reference TRBV9 and TRBJ2-7): DSGVTQTPKHLITATGQRVTLRCSPRSGDLSVYWYQQSLDQGLQFLIQYYNGEERAKGNILERFSAQQFPDLHSELNLSSLELGDSALYFCASSVAIGVPYEQYFGPGTRLTVT.

The CDR3 protein is CASSRSQGSGLDTQYF. CDR3 bases: TGTGCCAGCAGCCGTAGCCAGGGTAGCGGCCTGGATACGCAGTATTTT. The chain recombines TRBV4-2 with TRBJ2-3; D may be TRBD2 (6 bases). The V end was cut by 4 bases, the J end by 6 bases, with 20 bases between. This CDR3 is built from 16 residues. CDR1 LGHNA and CDR2 YNFKEQ come from the germline V gene.

The CDR3 DNA sequence: TGTGCCAGCAGCACAGACAGGGTGAGCACTGAAGCTTTCTTT. It is translated as CASSTDRVSTEAFF. The chain employs TRBV7-2 and TRBJ1-1, with 7 positions matching TRBD1. The CDR3 is made up of 14 amino acids. Germline CDR1 reads SGHTA; CDR2 reads FQGNSA. V gave up 5 bases and J gave up 4 bases; unmatched junction bases: 7.

The chain employs TRBV6-1 and TRBJ2-2; D not certain. CDR1 and CDR2 from the germline V gene are MNHNS and SASEGT. The CDR3 runs 15 residues. Trimming pared 1 base from V and 3 bases from J, leaving 9 bases between. The chain's CDR3 is CASSEGSLYTGELFF. CDR3 DNA sequence: TGTGCCAGCAGTGAAGGCAGTTTATACACCGGGGAGCTGTTTTTT.

The chain links TRBV7-3 to TRBJ2-5, with TRBD1 matching 8 bases. CDR1 is SGHTA and CDR2 is FQGTGA in the germline V gene. V gave up 2 bases and J gave up 2 bases; unmatched junction bases: 4. The CDR3 covers 15 residues. The CDR3 sequence is CASSLVRGPQETQYF. Here the CDR3 DNA reads TGTGCCAGCAGCTTAGTCAGGGGGCCTCAAGAGACCCAGTACTTC.